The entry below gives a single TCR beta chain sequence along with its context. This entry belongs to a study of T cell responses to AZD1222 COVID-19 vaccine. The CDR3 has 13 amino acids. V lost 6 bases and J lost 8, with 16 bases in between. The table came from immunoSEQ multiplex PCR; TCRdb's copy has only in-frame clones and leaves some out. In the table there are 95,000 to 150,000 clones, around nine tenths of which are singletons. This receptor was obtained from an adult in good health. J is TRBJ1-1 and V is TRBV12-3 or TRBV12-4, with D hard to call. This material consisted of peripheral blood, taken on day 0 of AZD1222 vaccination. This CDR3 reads CASSSDGVGEAFF. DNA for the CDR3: TGTGCCAGCAGCTCAGATGGGGTTGGGGAAGCTTTCTTT.